These 9 T cell receptor beta chains were sequenced from one sample in a study of cytomegalovirus exposure and HLA in healthy donors. Primers: 60 Vbeta forward and 13 Jbeta reverse. The protocol was immunoSEQ multiplex PCR, while the TCRdb copy is restricted to in-frame clones and leaves out a portion. The repertoire includes 150,000 to 200,000 clones, around three quarters of them detected once, and approximately 4.4% sits in the top ten. The sequencing input was PBMCs. The receptor set was obtained from a woman in her thirties in good health and CMV-seropositive.

The rearrangement joins TRBV7-9 to TRBJ1-2, with no clear D. Germline CDR1 and CDR2: SEHNR and FQNEAQ (reference sequence). The germline V and J ends were trimmed by 0 bases and 8 bases, with 13 bases remaining between them. This CDR3 comprises 14 residues. The CDR3, as DNA: TGTGCCAGCAGCTTAGCGCCAGGCCGGGAGGGCTACACCTTC. This sequence encodes CASSLAPGREGYTF.

The chain joins TRBV9 to TRBJ2-7; 11 bases fit TRBD2. V lost 0 bases and J lost 5; bases outside the gene matches: 7. The CDR3 spans 16 residues. Germline V gene sequence: CDR1 SGDLS, CDR2 YYNGEE. CDR3 nucleotides: TGTGCCAGCAGCGTAGGGCTAGCGGGGGGTATCGACGAGCAGTACTTC. Protein: CASSVGLAGGIDEQYF.

The V call is TRBV15, the J call TRBJ2-7; D perhaps matches TRBD2 (6 bases). The germline V gene has CDR1 LNHNV and CDR2 YYDKDF (reference sequence). The CDR3 sequence is 13 residues long. V was shortened by 3 bases and J by 2 bases, with 8 bases between the two germline ends. In DNA, the CDR3 is TGTGCCACCAGCAGGGACTACCCCTACGAGCAGTACTTC. Its translation is CATSRDYPYEQYF.

Of note for this clone: An end of the junction differs from the germline gene, which may be a read error. The chain links TRBV6-1 to TRBJ2-7, with unresolved D. Per the germline V gene, CDR1 is MNHNS and CDR2 is SASEGT. The CDR3 sequence is 15 residues long. This CDR3 reads CASSERQARSSEQYF. The CDR3, as DNA: TGTGCAAGCAGTGAACGGCAAGCGAGGAGTAGCGAGCAGTACTTC.

The rearrangement links TRBV11-2 to TRBJ1-2, with a possible D match to TRBD1 (6 bases). V lost 5 bases and J 8 bases, leaving 12 bases between the germline ends. The germline V gene encodes CDR1 SGHAT and CDR2 FQNNGV. This CDR3 comprises 12 residues. CDR3 loop: CASSQGGDGYTF. CDR3 DNA: TGTGCCAGCAGCCAAGGGGGGGACGGCTACACCTTC.

This sequence joins TRBV29-1 and TRBJ2-7; 9 positions agree with TRBD2. CDR3 size: 16 residues. CDR1 is SQVTM, CDR2 ANQGSEA, per germline. Trimming cost V 0 bases and J 4 bases; bases outside gene matches: 10. In nucleotides, the CDR3 is TGCAGCGTTGAAGAAACAGGGCGGGAGGGTCCGTACGAGCAGTACTTC. Its protein is CSVEETGREGPYEQYF.

This clone appeared a single time. The chain combines TRBV7-2 with TRBJ2-1; TRBD2 agrees at 8 bases. The V segment lost 8 bases and the J segment 9 bases; nucleotides outside the gene matches: 18. The CDR3 totals 16 residues. The V gene's germline CDR1 is SGHTA and CDR2 FQGNSA. The CDR3 region has the DNA TGTGCCAGCTTTCCCCCGGGACTAGTCTTTTCTGGTGAGCAGTTCTTC. Protein: CASFPPGLVFSGEQFF.

This chain joins TRBV6-5 and TRBJ2-7; TRBD1 matches 7 bases. The CDR3 length is 15 residues. J gave up 2 bases and V 5 bases, and 9 bases lay outside the gene matches. The germline V gene encodes CDR1 MNHEY and CDR2 SVGAGI. CDR3 in amino acids: CASSQTTGEAYEQYF. In DNA form, the CDR3 reads TGTGCCAGCAGTCAGACTACAGGGGAAGCCTACGAGCAGTACTTC.

This clone was detected only once. The rearrangement uses TRBV9 and TRBJ2-1; D perhaps matches TRBD1 (6 bases). Germline V gene lookup returns CDR1 SGDLS and CDR2 YYNGEE. Between the trimmed V and J ends, which lost 3 bases and 0 bases, there was a span of 10 bases. CDR3 length: 15 amino acids. The CDR3 DNA follows: TGTGCCAGCAGCGCAGTGGACAGCTCCTACAATGAGCAGTTCTTC. It translates to CASSAVDSSYNEQFF. Based on the CDR3 plus reference TRBV9 and TRBJ2-1, the full variable domain is DSGVTQTPKHLITATGQRVTLRCSPRSGDLSVYWYQQSLDQGLQFLIQYYNGEERAKGNILERFSAQQFPDLHSELNLSSLELGDSALYFCASSAVDSSYNEQFFGPGTRLTVL.